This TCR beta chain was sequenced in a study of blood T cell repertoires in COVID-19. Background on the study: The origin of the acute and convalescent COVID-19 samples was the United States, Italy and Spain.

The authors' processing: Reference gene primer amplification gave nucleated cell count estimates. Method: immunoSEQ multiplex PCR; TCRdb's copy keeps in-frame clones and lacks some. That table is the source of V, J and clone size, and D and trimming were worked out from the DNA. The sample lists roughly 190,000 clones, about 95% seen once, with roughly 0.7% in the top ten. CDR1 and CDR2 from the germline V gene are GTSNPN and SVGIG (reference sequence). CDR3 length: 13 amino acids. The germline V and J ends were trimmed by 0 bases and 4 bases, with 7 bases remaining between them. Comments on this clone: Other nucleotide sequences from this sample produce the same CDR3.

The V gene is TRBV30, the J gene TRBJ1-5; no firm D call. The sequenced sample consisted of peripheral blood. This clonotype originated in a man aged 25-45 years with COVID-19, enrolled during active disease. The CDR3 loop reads CAWSVRENQPQHF. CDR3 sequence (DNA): TGTGCCTGGAGTGTACGGGAGAATCAGCCCCAGCATTTT.